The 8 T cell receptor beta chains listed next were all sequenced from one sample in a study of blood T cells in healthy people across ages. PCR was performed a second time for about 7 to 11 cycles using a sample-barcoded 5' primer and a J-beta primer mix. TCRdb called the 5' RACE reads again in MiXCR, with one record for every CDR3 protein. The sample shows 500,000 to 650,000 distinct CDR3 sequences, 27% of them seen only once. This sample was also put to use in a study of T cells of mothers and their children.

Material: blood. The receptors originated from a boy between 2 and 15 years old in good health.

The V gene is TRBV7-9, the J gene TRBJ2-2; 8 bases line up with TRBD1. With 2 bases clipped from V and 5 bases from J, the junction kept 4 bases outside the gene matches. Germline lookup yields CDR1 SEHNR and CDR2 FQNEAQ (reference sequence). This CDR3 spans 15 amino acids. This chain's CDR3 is CASSLRDRNTGELFF. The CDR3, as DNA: TGTGCCAGCAGCTTAAGGGACAGGAATACCGGGGAGCTGTTTTTT.

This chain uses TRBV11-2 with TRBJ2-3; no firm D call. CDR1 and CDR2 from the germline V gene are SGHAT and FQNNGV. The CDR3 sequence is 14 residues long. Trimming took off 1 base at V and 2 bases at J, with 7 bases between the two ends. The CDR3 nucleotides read TGTGCCAGCAGCTTAGGGAGAAACACAGATACGCAGTATTTT. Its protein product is CASSLGRNTDTQYF. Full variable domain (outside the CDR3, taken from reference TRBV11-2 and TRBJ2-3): EAGVAQSPRYKIIEKRQSVAFWCNPISGHATLYWYQQILGQGPKLLIQFQNNGVVDDSQLPKDRFSAERLKGVDSTLKIQPAKLEDSAVYLCASSLGRNTDTQYFGPGTRLTVL.

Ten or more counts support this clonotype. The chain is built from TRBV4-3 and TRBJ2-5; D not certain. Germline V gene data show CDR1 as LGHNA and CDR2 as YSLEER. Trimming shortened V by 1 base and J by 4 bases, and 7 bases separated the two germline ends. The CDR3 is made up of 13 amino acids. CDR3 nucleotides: TGCGCCAGCAGCCAAGGGCGACGAGAGACCCAGTACTTC. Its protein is CASSQGRRETQYF.

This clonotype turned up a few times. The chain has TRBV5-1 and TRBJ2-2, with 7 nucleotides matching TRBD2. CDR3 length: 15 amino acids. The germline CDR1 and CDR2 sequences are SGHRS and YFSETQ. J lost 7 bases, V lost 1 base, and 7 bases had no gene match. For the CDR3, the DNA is TGCGCCAGCAGCTTGTCGAGGACTAGTTTCGGGGAGCTGTTTTTT. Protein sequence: CASSLSRTSFGELFF.

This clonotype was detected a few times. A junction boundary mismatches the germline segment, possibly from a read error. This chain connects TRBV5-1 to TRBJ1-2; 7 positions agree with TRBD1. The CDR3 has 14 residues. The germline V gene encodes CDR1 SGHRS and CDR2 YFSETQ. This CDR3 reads CANSPRTGPTGYTF. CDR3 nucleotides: TGCGCCAACAGCCCAAGGACAGGCCCAACGGGCTACACCTTC.

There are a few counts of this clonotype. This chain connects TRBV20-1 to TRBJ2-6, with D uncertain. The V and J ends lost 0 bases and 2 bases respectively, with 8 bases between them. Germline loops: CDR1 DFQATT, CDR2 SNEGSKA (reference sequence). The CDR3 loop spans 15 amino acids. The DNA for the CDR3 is TGCAGTGCTAGAGAGGGCAACACTGGGGCCAACGTCCTGACTTTC. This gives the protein CSAREGNTGANVLTF.

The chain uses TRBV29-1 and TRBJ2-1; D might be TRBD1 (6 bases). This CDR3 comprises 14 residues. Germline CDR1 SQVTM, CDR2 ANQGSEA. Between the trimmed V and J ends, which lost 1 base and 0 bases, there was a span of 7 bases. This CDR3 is CSVEGTVSYNEQFF. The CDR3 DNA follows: TGCAGCGTTGAAGGGACAGTCTCCTACAATGAGCAGTTCTTC.

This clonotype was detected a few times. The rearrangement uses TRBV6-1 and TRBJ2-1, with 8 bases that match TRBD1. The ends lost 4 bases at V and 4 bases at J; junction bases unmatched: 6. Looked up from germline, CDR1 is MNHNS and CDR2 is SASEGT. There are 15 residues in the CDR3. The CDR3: CASSVSGTGYNEQFF. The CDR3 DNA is TGTGCCAGCAGTGTCTCCGGGACAGGATACAATGAGCAGTTCTTC.